These T cell receptor beta chains were read from a single sample in a study of tissue T cells after allogeneic stem cell transplantation. The repertoire was sequenced with immunoSEQ multiplex PCR; TCRdb's copy has only in-frame clones and lacks some. This table has around 4,000 clones, approximately 74% appearing once. The sequences come from left colon tissue, collected at autopsy. These TCRs come from a woman aged 18-49 years with breast cancer. CDR3s include the opening cysteine and the closing phenylalanine or tryptophan. Fields, in order: V gene, J gene, D gene, clone size, CDR3 DNA, CDR3 protein. A D gene is named only where the DNA matches it firmly. For some rows the clone size is stated as once, few or many, or as a class when expanded; others skip it.

>TRBV7-2|TRBJ1-1|NA|NA
TGTGCCAGCAGCTTAGGGGATAGGAGGAACACTGAAGCTTTCTTT
CASSLGDRRNTEAFF
>TRBV9|TRBJ1-6|NA|NA
TGTGCCAGCAGCGCCCACAGCGGCCCTTCACCCCTCCACTTT
CASSAHSGPSPLHF
>TRBV9|TRBJ2-7|NA|NA
TGTGCCAGCAGCGTAGATTTAGGTCACTCCTACGAGCAGTACTTC
CASSVDLGHSYEQYF
>TRBV6-6|TRBJ2-1|NA|NA
TGTGCCAGCAGCCACCATGAGCAGTTCTTC
CASSHHEQFF
>TRBV28|TRBJ2-2|TRBD1|NA
TGTGCCAGCAGAGGTGGAGGGACAGGGGTCTTCACCGGGGAGCTGTTTTTT
CASRGGGTGVFTGELFF
>TRBV6-4|TRBJ2-1|TRBD2|NA
TGTGCCAGCAGTGACGGGACTAGCGGGGGGAATGAGCAGTTCTTC
CASSDGTSGGNEQFF
>TRBV4-3|TRBJ2-2|TRBD2|NA
TGCGCCAGCAGCCAAGATCTCCCCGGGGGGGCGGGAGTCGGGGAGCTGTTTTTT
CASSQDLPGGAGVGELFF
>TRBV6-1|TRBJ2-1|TRBD2|once
TGTGCCAGCAGTGGCACATTAGCGGGACCTTCCTACAATGAGCAGTTCTTC
CASSGTLAGPSYNEQFF
>TRBV6-5|TRBJ2-2|NA|NA
TGTGCCGGCCTAAGGCTCAGAGTGCTGTTTTTT
CAGLRLRVLFF
>TRBV11-2|TRBJ2-1|TRBD1|few
TGTGCCAGCAGCTTAGTCGGGACAGGGTCTGAGCAGTTCTTC
CASSLVGTGSEQFF
>TRBV30|TRBJ1-6|TRBD1|NA
TGTGCCTGGAGTGGGGACAGGGACGGTAATAATTCACCCCTCCACTTT
CAWSGDRDGNNSPLHF
>TRBV6-5|TRBJ2-5|NA|NA
TGTGCCAGTTCGACCGGGATTAGGGAGACCCAGTACTTC
CASSTGIRETQYF
>TRBV14|TRBJ2-7|TRBD2|NA
TGTGCCAGCAGCCAGGGACTAGCACTATACGAGCAGTACTTC
CASSQGLALYEQYF
>TRBV19|TRBJ2-7|TRBD1|NA
TGTGCCAGTAGTATAAGGACAGGCCCCCACGAGCAGTACTTC
CASSIRTGPHEQYF
>TRBV27|TRBJ2-6|TRBD2|once
TGTGCCAGCAGTTCCCTAGCGGGGGACACTGGGGCCAACGTCCTGACTTTC
CASSSLAGDTGANVLTF